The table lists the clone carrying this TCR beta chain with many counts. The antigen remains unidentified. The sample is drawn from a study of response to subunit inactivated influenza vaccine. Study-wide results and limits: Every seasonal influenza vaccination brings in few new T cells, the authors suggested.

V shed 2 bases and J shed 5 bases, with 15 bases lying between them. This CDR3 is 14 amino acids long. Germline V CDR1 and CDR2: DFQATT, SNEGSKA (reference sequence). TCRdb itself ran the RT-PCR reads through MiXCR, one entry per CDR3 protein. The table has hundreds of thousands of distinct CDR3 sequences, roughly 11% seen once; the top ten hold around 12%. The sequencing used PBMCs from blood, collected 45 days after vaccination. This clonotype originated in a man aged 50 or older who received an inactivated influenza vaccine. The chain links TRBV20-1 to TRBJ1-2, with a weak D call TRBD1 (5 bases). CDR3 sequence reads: CSARRAGTEYGYTF. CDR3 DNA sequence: TGCAGTGCTAGACGGGCCGGGACGGAATATGGCTACACCTTC.